This entry lists 7 T cell receptor beta chains sequenced from one sample in a study of T cells in Graves' hyperthyroidism and ophthalmopathy. TCR beta CDR3 sequences were amplified from RNA transcripts. In the first-round RT-PCR of the TCR CDR3, the HTBI primer set was used. TCRdb re-analysed the multiplex PCR reads in MiXCR, keeping a single row per CDR3 protein. The sample consists of about 400,000 distinct CDR3 sequences, approximately 15% of them appearing once. Sequenced: blood. The receptors shown here come from a woman in her twenties or thirties with Graves' hyperthyroidism.

This clonotype was seen at least ten times. The chain combines TRBV5-4 with TRBJ2-1; no reliable D call. This CDR3 is built from 15 residues. With 0 bases removed from V and 0 bases from J, the gap between germline ends came to 7 bases. Germline assignment: CDR1 SGHNT and CDR2 YYREEE (reference sequence). The CDR3 sequence: CASSLDQNSYNEQFF. The CDR3 DNA reads as TGTGCCAGCAGCTTGGACCAAAACTCCTACAATGAGCAGTTCTTC.

This clonotype came up a few times. The V call is TRBV4-1, the J call TRBJ1-6; maybe TRBD1 (5 bases). Per germline, CDR1 MGHRA and CDR2 YSYEKL. The CDR3 has 14 residues. Trimming left V 4 bases short and J 10 bases short, with 14 bases between. As DNA, the CDR3 is TGCGCCAGCAGCCCACGGAACTGGGACTCACCCCTCCACTTT. Translated: CASSPRNWDSPLHF.

This clonotype occurred many times. The rearrangement joins TRBV18 to TRBJ2-7, with 8 bases aligning to TRBD1. The CDR3 length is 13 residues. J lost 6 bases, V lost 3 bases, and 4 bases had no gene match. Germline V CDR1 and CDR2: KGHSH, LQKENI. The DNA for the CDR3 is TGTGCCAGCTCACCCATACAGGGGGGCGAGCAGTACTTC. Amino acids: CASSPIQGGEQYF.

This clonotype has just a few counts. J is TRBJ1-3 and V is TRBV2; D is unclear. The CDR3 is made up of 14 amino acids. CDR1 and CDR2 (germline): SNHLY, FYNNEI. V was clipped by 6 bases and J by 0 bases, with 9 bases between them. This CDR3 is CASRLTLSGNTIYF. Here the CDR3 DNA reads TGTGCCAGCAGGCTGACACTCTCTGGAAACACCATATATTTT.

This clonotype was counted ten times or more. The chain has TRBV20-1 and TRBJ2-7, with D perhaps TRBD1 (7 bases). V was trimmed by 2 bases and J by 5 bases, leaving 10 bases between them. The CDR3 has 12 amino acids. From germline, CDR1 is DFQATT and CDR2 SNEGSKA (reference sequence). CDR3 amino acids: CSARPGGNEQYF. Written as DNA, the CDR3 is TGCAGTGCTAGACCAGGGGGGAACGAGCAGTACTTC.

This clonotype has a count of ten or more. The chain joins TRBV7-2 to TRBJ2-7; D may be TRBD2 (5 bases). Trimming took off 3 bases at V and 6 bases at J, with 12 bases between the two ends. The CDR3 has 13 amino acids. The germline V gene has CDR1 SGHTA and CDR2 FQGNSA. CDR3 in amino acids: CASSFPGRGEQYF. CDR3 DNA sequence: TGTGCCAGCAGCTTCCCAGGTCGGGGCGAGCAGTACTTC.

This clonotype was observed at least ten times. The rearrangement uses TRBV29-1 and TRBJ2-5; D is unclear. The germline V gene has CDR1 SQVTM and CDR2 ANQGSEA. With 3 bases removed from V and 1 base from J, the gap between germline ends came to 9 bases. The CDR3 runs 13 residues. The CDR3 nucleotides read TGCAGCGTTGACCCCGGTTCCCAAGAGACCCAGTACTTC. Translating gives CSVDPGSQETQYF.